This TCR beta chain stems from a study of CD8 T cells in ankylosing spondylitis. Preparation of TCR beta libraries was done by quantitative 5'-RACE with molecular barcodes. MiXCR, run by TCRdb on the 5' RACE reads, gives a single entry per CDR3 protein. The sample yields about 800,000 distinct CDR3 sequences, 12% seen once. The table lists this clonotype with a few counts. Antigen: not known. Points from the study as a whole: A TCR beta motif of seven or eight highly homologous variants appeared characteristic of ankylosing spondylitis blood.

This CDR3 spans 15 amino acids. After removal of 2 bases from V and 10 bases from J, the junction contained 9 bases not matched to a gene. The germline V gene encodes CDR1 KGHDR and CDR2 SFDVKD. The sample was blood, either unsorted or a sorted T cell fraction (not recorded which). The source is a male donor with ankylosing spondylitis. The V call is TRBV24-1, the J call TRBJ1-5, with TRBD1 matching over 8 bases. CDR3: CATSDSTGDDRPQHF. DNA of the CDR3: TGTGCCACCAGTGATTCGACAGGGGACGATCGTCCCCAGCATTTT.